The subject of this entry is one T cell receptor beta chain. Its binding antigen is unknown. Per-base quality was not reported, and no clone a single base away is much larger than it. Here V drops 3 bases and J drops 6 bases, and the junction holds 13 bases not matched to any gene. The germline V gene yields KGHSH for CDR1 and LQKENI for CDR2. The CDR3 numbers 16 residues from cysteine through phenylalanine. Only the CDR3 region is kept as DNA, spanning 48 bases read in frame from base 1. A cohort of approximately 30 patients with locally advanced or metastatic urothelial carcinoma, treated at Memorial Sloan Kettering on a trial protocol, was included. Peripheral blood mononuclear cells were collected pretreatment and during treatment, at between 1 and 8 total time points per patient. The Qiagen DNeasy Blood extraction kit was used to purify genomic DNA from total PBMCs and from tumor samples. PBMCs were collected pretreatment and during treatment, and were isolated and stored as previously described.

Synthetic TCR analog templates were spiked into each PCR so that absolute template abundance could be estimated from read counts. The immunoSEQ assay used bias-controlled V and J gene primers to amplify TCRbeta CDR3 regions from genomic DNA. Sequencing of rearranged TCRbeta segments was performed at approximately 20X coverage. Under the source paper's analysis protocol: Sequencing errors were corrected by clustering, and CDR3s were annotated against IMGT so that V, D and J genes could be assigned. Downstream analyses used only productive TCRbeta rearrangements and left out out-of-frame or stop-codon sequences. Clonality was calculated as one minus the Shannon entropy normalized by the log of the number of unique productive sequences. Fisher's exact test with Benjamini-Hochberg correction, at a threshold of adjusted p below 0.01, was used to find clones that differed between time points or between blood and tumor. Sourced from immuneACCESS, this table was stored by TCRdb with only in-frame sequences that have V and J called. A share of the clones is absent; for the studies checked, an unresolved V gene accounts for under half, and the remainder has no known explanation. That table gives V, J and clone size, and the DNA gave D and trimming. This sample comprises 38,000 or so clones, around 80% of them detected only once. The ten largest clones take up 16% of the sample.

The source of the sample is a study of PD-L1 blockade in urothelial cancer (dated by TCRdb to about 2017). Notes on the research overall: Therapy was started in the mid-2010s for all patients, and atezolizumab 1,200 mg was administered intravenously every 3 weeks. Blood samples were analyzed at two time points: 3 weeks after treatment start (second dose) and 6 weeks after treatment start. Durable clinical benefit was achieved by nine patients and was not achieved by 20 patients. Pretreatment blood TCR-seq was available for twenty-nine patients, at least one posttreatment blood collection was obtained for 25 or so patients, and tumor TCR-seq was available for 25 or so patients. In the same patients who had TCR sequencing, pretreatment tumors also underwent whole exome sequencing and RNA sequencing. About 85% of the roughly 29 patients were identified as males with urothelial cancer of bladder origin, and a prior smoking history was reported by 18 of 29 patients. Durable clinical benefit was defined as progression-free survival longer than 6 months, and TCR features were also tested against progression-free and overall survival. Blood samples gave median yields of around 150,000 T cells and over 80,000 unique TCRs, along with a median clonality of around 0.075. Patients had an ECOG performance status of 0 or 1 and had received between 0 and 3 prior chemotherapy regimens. Pretreatment tumor samples, along with matched peripheral blood collected serially before and after atezolizumab treatment, underwent TCR sequencing. The study was an exploratory multi-omic analysis of somatic, immune and clinical correlates of response to PD-L1 blockade with atezolizumab in urothelial cancer.

Overall study outcomes, separate from this receptor: A pretreatment peripheral blood TCR clonality below the median was linked to improved progression-free and overall survival. Greater expansion of tumor-associated TCR clones in peripheral blood 3 weeks after the start of treatment was observed in patients with durable benefit (n ≈ 22, p = 0.022). Because the sample size was small (n ≈ 29) and many exploratory analyses were performed, the results are intended to be hypothesis-generating.

The sequence was obtained from a man between 60 and 75 years old with urothelial cancer. This material consisted of PBMCs, taken around atezolizumab (anti-PD-L1) treatment. Here the chain combines TRBV18 and TRBJ1-1; 7 junctional bases match TRBD1. The CDR3 here reads CASSPIRQGINSEAFF. The base sequence is TGTGCCAGCTCACCGATCCGACAGGGAATCAACTCTGAAGCTTTCTTT.